The sequence of this T cell receptor (beta chain) was determined in a study of vaccination and CD4 T cells after COVID-19. Study as a whole: Nasal swab PCR had detected SARS-CoV-2 in convalescent patients, nine mild and one severe. Post-COVID samples had a sampling time that fell a median roughly 98 days after diagnosis (range 35 to 161). The interval from dose two to post-vaccine sampling had a median of roughly 72 days, and it ranged from 14 to 241. Researchers treated control cultures with a CEFX pool, an HIV-1 Nef pool, or no peptide.

Sample treatment: roughly 11-day PBMC culture with coronavirus spike peptide pools or control peptides (ViraFEST assay). The CDR3 contains 15 residues. Trimming took off 6 bases at V and 2 bases at J, with 15 bases between the two ends. The germline gives CDR1 MNHNS, CDR2 SASEGT. CD4+ T cells that had been cultured provided DNA sequenced with the Oncomine TCR Beta short-read assay. In TCRdb, the PCR reads were re-called with MiXCR into one record per CDR3 protein. The sample has just under 20,000 distinct CDR3 sequences; 20% to 30% are singletons. Details on this clonotype: Its antigen is still unknown.

Sequencing used cultured CD4+ T cells from blood. This rearrangement joins TRBV6-1 to TRBJ2-3, with a possible D match to TRBD2 (7 bases). This sequence originates from a human donor with COVID-19. The CDR3 DNA reads TGTGCCAGCAGCAACAGGGCGGGGGTCACAGATACGCAGTATTTT. Protein: CASSNRAGVTDTQYF.